Each of the 22 T cell receptor beta chains below was sequenced from the same sample in a study of neurological immune-mediated disorders. One entry per CDR3 protein results from TCRdb running MiXCR on the 5' RACE reads. The sample has roughly 25,000 distinct CDR3 sequences; 5% to 7% are singletons. The sample comprised PBMCs. The receptor set was obtained from a woman in her thirties or forties in good health.

At least ten counts were recorded for this clonotype. This sequence joins TRBV11-2 and TRBJ1-1, with TRBD1 matching 8 bases. Germline CDR1 reads SGHAT; CDR2 reads FQNNGV. With 5 bases clipped from V and 0 bases from J, the junction kept 2 bases outside the gene matches. This CDR3 spans 14 amino acids. The CDR3 sequence is CASSAGGVNTEAFF. DNA for the CDR3: TGTGCCAGCAGCGCAGGGGGCGTGAACACTGAAGCTTTCTTT.

In its sample, this clonotype was seen many times. The chain employs TRBV2 and TRBJ2-6; D not certain. The CDR3 runs to 15 residues. The germline V gene encodes CDR1 SNHLY and CDR2 FYNNEI. Trimming removed 2 bases at V and 4 bases at J, with 9 bases between. CDR3 DNA: TGTGCCAGCAGTGAAAGGGAACAGGGGGCCAACGTCCTGACTTTC. Amino acid sequence: CASSEREQGANVLTF.

This clonotype is medium-sized by share. This chain connects TRBV20-1 to TRBJ2-3; no clear D. In germline, CDR1 is DFQATT, CDR2 SNEGSKA (reference sequence). Trimming cost V 2 bases and J 1 base, with 16 bases left between them. This CDR3 region has 16 residues. CDR3 region: CSARSRQVFGTDTQYF. The CDR3 DNA reads TGCAGTGCTAGATCCCGGCAGGTCTTCGGCACAGATACGCAGTATTTT.

This clonotype has at least ten counts. The rearrangement uses TRBV4-2 and TRBJ2-4, with 10 bases identical to TRBD2. The CDR3 spans 21 residues. Germline values: CDR1 LGHNA, CDR2 YNFKEQ. Trimming at V came to 3 bases and at J to 0 bases, leaving 17 bases not matched to a gene. The CDR3 here is CASSQAPASGSIGGAKNIQYF. In DNA form, the CDR3 reads TGTGCCAGCAGCCAGGCCCCGGCTAGCGGGAGTATTGGTGGAGCCAAAAACATTCAGTACTTC.

This clonotype was seen many times. The gene calls are TRBV6-6 and TRBJ1-3, with TRBD1 matching 9 bases. This CDR3 region has 14 residues. Germline CDR1 MNHNY, CDR2 SVGAGI (reference sequence). After removal of 5 bases from V and 6 bases from J, the junction contained 5 bases not matched to a gene. The CDR3 here is CASSLGQGLNTIYF. CDR3 bases: TGTGCCAGCAGTCTTGGACAGGGGCTAAACACCATATATTTT.

This clonotype was seen repeatedly, ten times or more. The chain combines TRBV20-1 with TRBJ2-7; a possible D gene is TRBD1 (6 bases). There are 13 residues in the CDR3. The V gene's germline CDR1 is DFQATT and CDR2 SNEGSKA (reference sequence). Trimming shortened V by 0 bases and J by 5 bases, and 11 bases separated the two germline ends. DNA for the CDR3: TGCAGTGCTAGAGATGGGTGGGGGCACGAGCAGTACTTC. Its translation is CSARDGWGHEQYF.

The rearrangement links TRBV6-5 to TRBJ1-5, with TRBD1 identical over 8 bases. The CDR3 is 15 residues long. Germline assignment: CDR1 MNHEY and CDR2 SVGAGI. The J segment lost 2 bases and the V segment lost 6 bases, leaving 6 bases of the junction unmatched. CDR3 sequence (DNA): TGTGCCAGCAGCTACGACAGGGGAGGCAATCAGCCCCAGCATTTT. It is translated as CASSYDRGGNQPQHF.

This chain links TRBV5-6 with TRBJ2-1, with 10 bases identical to TRBD2. The length of the CDR3 is 15 residues. Germline loops: CDR1 SGHDT, CDR2 YYEEEE. V lost 1 base, J lost 3 bases, and 1 base stayed unmatched. In nucleotides, the CDR3 is TGTGCCAGCAGCTTGCGGACTAGCGGCTACAATGAGCAGTTCTTC. It yields the protein CASSLRTSGYNEQFF.

This clonotype was seen many times. V gene TRBV27 combines with J gene TRBJ2-3; D is unresolved. From germline, CDR1 is MNHEY and CDR2 SMNVEV (reference sequence). Trimming shortened V by 6 bases and J by 2 bases, and 9 bases separated the two germline ends. The CDR3 runs to 13 residues. The CDR3 DNA sequence: TGTGCCAGCAGCCGACGGACCACAGATACGCAGTATTTT. Translated: CASSRRTTDTQYF.

By sample fraction, this clonotype is medium-sized. The gene calls are TRBV3-1 and TRBJ2-2, with D possibly being TRBD1 or TRBD2 (5 bases each). Germline V CDR1 and CDR2: LGHDT, YNNKEL (reference sequence). The ends were cut back, 3 bases at V and 5 bases at J, with 19 bases in the middle. The CDR3 totals 17 residues. The CDR3 DNA reads as TGTGCCAGCAGCCAGTCCAGGGAGAGAACCGGTACCGGGGAGCTGTTTTTT. Amino acid sequence: CASSQSRERTGTGELFF.

By sample share, this clonotype is medium-sized. CDR3 amino acids: CASSLGTGIGYTF. For the CDR3, the DNA is TGTGCCAGCAGTTTAGGCACAGGGATCGGCTACACCTTC. This chain uses TRBV12-3 or TRBV12-4 with TRBJ1-2, with a weak D call TRBD1 (6 bases). This CDR3 is built from 13 residues. V lost 1 base and J lost 8, with 11 bases in between.

This clonotype was picked up many times. The rearrangement uses TRBV6-5 and TRBJ1-1; D not resolved. Trimming left V 8 bases short and J 8 bases short, with 12 bases between. This CDR3 comprises 11 residues. CDR1 is MNHEY, CDR2 SVGAGI, per germline. The CDR3 coding sequence is TGTGCCAGCCTTAGAGGGTTCGAAGCTTTCTTT. It translates to CASLRGFEAFF.

Of note for this clonotype: This may stem from a read error, because a much larger clone lies one nucleotide away. This chain uses TRBV14 with TRBJ1-1; 7 bases map to TRBD1. CDR1 and CDR2 (germline): SGHDN, FVKESK. This CDR3 has 14 residues. CDR3 sequence: CTSSQTGISPEAFF. The CDR3 coding sequence is TGTACCAGCAGCCAGACAGGGATCTCGCCTGAAGCTTTCTTT.

This clonotype was detected many times. The rearrangement joins TRBV5-1 to TRBJ2-3; perhaps D is TRBD1 or TRBD2 (5 bases each). Trimming stripped 1 base from V and 0 bases from J, with 15 bases between. Per germline, CDR1 SGHRS and CDR2 YFSETQ. The CDR3 spans 17 residues. This chain's CDR3 is CASSLSGGRVSTDTQYF. Here the CDR3 DNA reads TGCGCCAGCAGCTTGAGCGGCGGCAGGGTTAGCACAGATACGCAGTATTTT.

This clonotype occurred many times. The rearrangement joins TRBV5-1 to TRBJ2-2; possible D gene TRBD2, 5 bases. Germline-derived CDR1 and CDR2 are SGHRS and YFSETQ. The CDR3 totals 15 residues. Trimming removed 3 bases at V and 1 base at J, with 10 bases between. The CDR3 sequence: CASSWGDMNTGELFF. CDR3 bases: TGCGCCAGCAGCTGGGGAGACATGAACACCGGGGAGCTGTTTTTT.

This clonotype was counted at least ten times. V is TRBV9 and J is TRBJ2-5, with 10 bases that match TRBD2. V dropped 4 bases and J dropped 5; count of bases not matched to a gene: 5. The CDR3 sequence is 14 residues long. Germline V gene lookup returns CDR1 SGDLS and CDR2 YYNGEE. The CDR3 loop is CASSPRTSGETQYF. The CDR3 DNA reads TGTGCCAGCAGCCCTCGGACTAGCGGCGAGACCCAGTACTTC.

In its sample, this clonotype was seen a few times. This rearrangement joins TRBV30 to TRBJ2-1, with 13 bases fitting TRBD2. This CDR3 is 14 amino acids long. Germline values: CDR1 GTSNPN, CDR2 SVGIG (reference sequence). Losses at the gene ends were 4 bases for V and 12 bases for J; bases not matched to a gene: 9. CDR3 in amino acids: CAWTTSGRVGWQFF. The DNA of the CDR3 is TGTGCCTGGACCACTAGCGGGAGGGTCGGGTGGCAGTTCTTC.

This clonotype was observed at least ten times. The V gene is TRBV7-2, the J gene TRBJ2-1, with 12 bases that match TRBD2. The CDR3 loop spans 15 amino acids. The J segment lost 4 bases and the V segment lost 3 bases, leaving 1 base of the junction unmatched. Germline CDR1 and CDR2: SGHTA and FQGNSA. DNA of the CDR3: TGTGCCAGCAGCTTCACTAGCGGGGGGTACAATGAGCAGTTCTTC. The encoded protein is CASSFTSGGYNEQFF. Looking up the rest from reference TRBV7-2 and TRBJ2-1 gives the full variable domain: GAGVSQSPSNKVTEKGKDVELRCDPISGHTALYWYRQSLGQGLEFLIYFQGNSAPDKSGLPSDRFSAERTGGSVSTLTIQRTQQEDSAVYLCASSFTSGGYNEQFFGPGTRLTVL.

At least ten counts were recorded for this clonotype. V and J are TRBV20-1 and TRBJ2-2; 13 bases fit TRBD2. CDR1 and CDR2 from the germline V gene are DFQATT and SNEGSKA (reference sequence). There are 18 residues in the CDR3. V trimming: 2 bases; J trimming: 4 bases; junction bases outside the gene matches: 10. The DNA for the CDR3 is TGCAGTGCTAGAACCTTCGGACTAGCGGGGGCAGGCACCGGGGAGCTGTTTTTT. This translates into CSARTFGLAGAGTGELFF.

Ten or more counts support this clonotype. The V gene is TRBV6-5, the J gene TRBJ2-1; 11 positions match TRBD2. The CDR3 covers 16 residues. Looked up from germline, CDR1 is MNHEY and CDR2 is SVGAGI. Losses at the gene ends were 5 bases for V and 0 bases for J; bases not matched to a gene: 3. The CDR3 DNA reads as TGTGCCAGCAGTGGAGGGACTAGCGGCTCCTACAATGAGCAGTTCTTC. This encodes CASSGGTSGSYNEQFF.

This sequence joins TRBV20-1 and TRBJ2-1; D is unclear. From germline, CDR1 is DFQATT and CDR2 SNEGSKA (reference sequence). This CDR3 contains 11 residues. Trimming pared 5 bases from V and 4 bases from J, leaving 6 bases between. The CDR3, as DNA: TGCAGTGCTTTTGCTTACAATGAGCAGTTCTTC. This codes for CSAFAYNEQFF.

In this sample, this clonotype turned up many times. The rearrangement uses TRBV29-1 and TRBJ2-5; 7 nucleotides line up with TRBD1. CDR1 SQVTM and CDR2 ANQGSEA come from the germline V gene. There are 14 residues in the CDR3. The ends lost 3 bases at V and 5 bases at J; junction bases unmatched: 9. The CDR3 DNA sequence: TGCAGCGTTGAGAAAGGGACAGTTAAGGAGACCCAGTACTTC. The encoded protein is CSVEKGTVKETQYF.